The rows below give T cell receptor beta chains drawn from one sample of a study of regulatory T cells in long-lasting Graves disease. A single record per CDR3 protein comes from TCRdb applying MiXCR to the multiplex PCR reads. The sample holds around 480,000 distinct CDR3 sequences, approximately 16% seen once. The data also belong to a second study, concerning T cells in Graves' hyperthyroidism and ophthalmopathy.

The specimen comprised peripheral blood mononuclear cells (PBMCs), sampled at new diagnosis, from a patient treated with antithyroid drugs. The receptors come from a woman in her forties or fifties with Graves disease. Each CDR3 is given with its conserved first and last residue. D genes are given only for firm matches. Size tells how often a clone was seen (once, few, many) or the class of an expanded clone, and some rows leave it out.

>many|TRBJ1-2|.|TRBV11-3
TGTGCCAGCAGCTCGGCGGGGGGCGGCCTCTATGGCTACACCTTC
CASSSAGGGLYGYTF
>many|TRBJ2-7|.|TRBV30
TGTGCCTGGAGTGAGTACCCAGGGCGCTCCTACGAGCAGTACTTC
CAWSEYPGRSYEQYF
>.|TRBJ1-4|.|TRBV7-8
TGTGCCAGCAGCTTAGGACCCAAGGGGGGGCTGCTTTCGCATGAAAAACTGTTTTTT
CASSLGPKGGLLSHEKLFF
>.|TRBJ1-2|.|TRBV7-9
TGTGCCAGCAGCTTTGGGGACCGCCCCGACTATGGCTACACCTTC
CASSFGDRPDYGYTF
>many|TRBJ2-3|.|TRBV29-1
TGCAGCGTCCTAAGTCCGGATACGCAGTATTTT
CSVLSPDTQYF
>.|TRBJ2-1|.|TRBV7-6
TGTGCCAGCAGCGCAAGGGACTCCTACAATGAGCAGTTCTTC
CASSARDSYNEQFF
>few|TRBJ1-5|.|TRBV12-3/TRBV12-4
TGTGCCAGCAGTTTGACAGACTATAGCAATCAGCCCCAGCATTTT
CASSLTDYSNQPQHF
>.|TRBJ2-2|TRBD1|TRBV6-1
TGTGCCAGCAAAATCGGGACAGGGGGCGTCACCGGGGAGCTGTTTTTT
CASKIGTGGVTGELFF
>.|TRBJ2-1|TRBD2|TRBV12-3/TRBV12-4
TGTGCCAGCAGCGCGCGGGCTAGCGGGGGCTCCTACAATGAGCAGTTCTTC
CASSARASGGSYNEQFF
>once|TRBJ1-6|.|TRBV12-3/TRBV12-4
TGTGCCAGCAGTCCCGCGGGCTATAATTCACCCCTCCGCTTT
CASSPAGYNSPLRF
>.|TRBJ1-1|.|TRBV9
TGTGCCAGCAGCCCCAGACAGGCCATGAACACTGAAGCTTTCTTT
CASSPRQAMNTEAFF
>many|TRBJ2-1|TRBD1|TRBV11-2
TGTGCCAGCAGCTTGACAGGGTACTGGTATGAGCAGTTCTTC
CASSLTGYWYEQFF
>few|TRBJ2-1|.|TRBV27
TGTGCCAGCAGTTCGCAGGACAGGCTAGCGGGCGTGGATGAGCAGTTCTTC
CASSSQDRLAGVDEQFF
>many|TRBJ2-3|TRBD2|TRBV2
TGTGCCAGCGGCGAAGGGACTAGGGGTTCCGATACGCAGTATTTT
CASGEGTRGSDTQYF
>.|TRBJ1-1|.|TRBV28
TGTGCCAGCAGTTCCTCCGGGACAACGAACACTGAAGCTTTCTTT
CASSSSGTTNTEAFF
>.|TRBJ1-5|.|TRBV12-3/TRBV12-4
TGTGCCAGCAGTCAGAGTTCGTCGTTCCAACATTTT
CASSQSSSFQHF
>.|TRBJ2-1|.|TRBV20-1
TGCAGTGCTGCATACATGTATGAGCAGTTCTTC
CSAAYMYEQFF
>many|TRBJ1-4|TRBD1|TRBV3-1
TGTGCCAGCAGCCAAGATGCCAGGGGGAAACTGTTTTTT
CASSQDARGKLFF
>many|TRBJ1-1|TRBD1|TRBV12-3/TRBV12-4
TGTGCCAGCAGCCCGCCGACAGGGAGGGGGAACACTGAAGCTTTCTTT
CASSPPTGRGNTEAFF
>.|TRBJ1-1|TRBD1|TRBV5-1
TGCGCCAGCAGCTCTAACAGGGGGGTGACTGAACCTTTCTTC
CASSSNRGVTEPFF
>many|TRBJ1-1|.|TRBV11-1
TGTGCCAGCAGCCCAAGACAGGCCACTGAAGCTTTCTTT
CASSPRQATEAFF
>once|TRBJ1-3|.|TRBV14
TGTGCCAGCAGCCAAGGAGGATTCTCTGGAAACACCATATATTTT
CASSQGGFSGNTIYF
>few|TRBJ1-5|.|TRBV12-3/TRBV12-4
TGTGCCAGCAGTTTAGGCCAGAACCAGAATCAGCCCCAGCATTTT
CASSLGQNQNQPQHF
>many|TRBJ2-1|.|TRBV3-1
TGTGCCAGCAGCCGCCTGCAATTCCCGTACAATGAGCAGTTCTTC
CASSRLQFPYNEQFF
>.|TRBJ1-2|.|TRBV30
TGTGCCTGGAACAGCCCGCCCTGGCACACCTTC
CAWNSPPWHTF
>few|TRBJ2-1|TRBD2|TRBV5-6
TGTGCCAGCAGCTCAAATAGCGGGGTTGGGGAGCAGTTCTTC
CASSSNSGVGEQFF
>few|TRBJ1-1|.|TRBV6-1
TGTGCCAGCCTCACATTTAACACTGAAGCTTTCTTT
CASLTFNTEAFF
>few|TRBJ2-2|TRBD2|TRBV20-1
TGCAGTGCTAGGACTAGCGGGGCCAACACCGGGGAGCTGTTTTTT
CSARTSGANTGELFF
>few|TRBJ2-3|.|TRBV15
TGTGCCACCAGCACAGAAATCCCTTGGCAGTCCCCGGATACGCAGTATTTT
CATSTEIPWQSPDTQYF
>.|TRBJ1-2|.|TRBV19
TGTGCCAGTAGTATGGCCCTAAGGAGCTATGGCTACACCTTC
CASSMALRSYGYTF
>.|TRBJ2-1|.|TRBV10-1
TGCGCCAGCAGTGGGGGCCACAATGAGCAGTTCTTC
CASSGGHNEQFF
>many|TRBJ2-7|.|TRBV2
TGTGCCAGCAGTGCCTTGTCCTACGAGCAGTACTTC
CASSALSYEQYF
>.|TRBJ1-1|.|TRBV20-1
TGCAGTGCTACAGACCCGAACACTGAAGCTTTCTTT
CSATDPNTEAFF
>many|TRBJ1-4|.|TRBV3-1
TGTGCCAGCAGCCAGTATCGGACACTCTCTGGAGGTGAAAAACTGTTTTTT
CASSQYRTLSGGEKLFF
>few|TRBJ1-1|.|TRBV5-1
TGCGCCAGCAGCACATTCCTCAACAATAGGAACACTGAAGCTTTCTTT
CASSTFLNNRNTEAFF
>many|TRBJ2-3|.|TRBV6-1
TGTGCCAGCAGCCGGGGATCAACTAGCACAGATACGCAGTATTTT
CASSRGSTSTDTQYF
>many|TRBJ2-5|.|TRBV27
TGTGCCAGCAGTAGGAGGGAGCGGGAGACCCAGTACTTC
CASSRRERETQYF
>.|TRBJ2-1|.|TRBV19
TGTGCCAGTAGTATTTTAGACGGCCTGAATGAGCAGTTCTTC
CASSILDGLNEQFF
>.|TRBJ1-2|.|TRBV10-3
TGTGCCATCAGTGAGCGCCTATATCAGGGAAGAGACTATGGCTACACCTTC
CAISERLYQGRDYGYTF
>many|TRBJ2-7|TRBD2|TRBV12-3/TRBV12-4
TGTGCCAGCAGTTGGATAGCGGGCACCTACGAGCAGTACTTC
CASSWIAGTYEQYF
>many|TRBJ1-2|.|TRBV6-1
TGTGCCAGCAGCCCACCCCCTGGGGGAGGGGGCTATGGCTACACCTTC
CASSPPPGGGGYGYTF
>.|TRBJ2-2|.|TRBV6-2/TRBV6-3
TGTGCCAGCAGTTACTTTCCGACAGGCCATAAGACCGGGGAGCTGTTTTTT
CASSYFPTGHKTGELFF
>few|TRBJ1-1|.|TRBV19
TGTGCCAGTAGTACCGGAGAGCAGAACACTGAAGCTTTCTTT
CASSTGEQNTEAFF
>.|TRBJ1-4|.|TRBV6-1
TGTGCCAGCAGTAAGGACAGAAACTATGAAAAACTGTTTTTT
CASSKDRNYEKLFF
>many|TRBJ2-1|.|TRBV2
TGTGCCAGCAAGAGGGGATCCTACAATGAGCAGTTCTTC
CASKRGSYNEQFF
>.|TRBJ2-5|.|TRBV29-1
TGCAGCGTTGGACCTACAGAGATCCAAGAGACCCAGTACTTC
CSVGPTEIQETQYF
>few|TRBJ2-3|TRBD1|TRBV5-1
TGCGCCAGCAGCATCCCGGACAGGTCAGATACGCAGTATTTT
CASSIPDRSDTQYF
>many|TRBJ1-1|TRBD1|TRBV4-1
TGCGCCAGCAGCCGGATACAGACAGGGGCTGAAGCTTTCTTT
CASSRIQTGAEAFF
>.|TRBJ2-3|.|TRBV25-1
TGTGCCAGCACTAGCGAGGATACGCAGTATTTT
CASTSEDTQYF
>many|TRBJ1-1|.|TRBV7-9
TGTGCCAGCAGCCACTTGGGCGCTGAAGCTTTCTTT
CASSHLGAEAFF
>few|TRBJ2-7|TRBD2|TRBV6-1
TGTGCCAGCAGACTCGGGACTAGCGGATTCTCCTACGAGCAGTACTTC
CASRLGTSGFSYEQYF
>many|TRBJ1-2|TRBD1|TRBV12-3/TRBV12-4
TGTGCCAGCAGTTTAGGGGAACAGGGGCCTAACTATGGCTACACCTTC
CASSLGEQGPNYGYTF
>many|TRBJ1-1|.|TRBV14
TGTGCCAGCAGTCGGAGCAATTTGAACACTGAAGCTTTCTTT
CASSRSNLNTEAFF
>.|TRBJ1-1|.|TRBV6-2/TRBV6-3
TGTGCCAGCAACCCCCTAAGCGGGACTGAAGCTTTCTTT
CASNPLSGTEAFF
>many|TRBJ2-7|TRBD2|TRBV2
TGTGCCAGCAGCGGACTAGCGGGGGGCATTTACGAGCAGTACTTC
CASSGLAGGIYEQYF
>many|TRBJ1-1|.|TRBV2
TGTGCCAACCTAGGGGGGTGGGGGAACACTGAAGCTTTCTTT
CANLGGWGNTEAFF
>.|TRBJ2-3|.|TRBV6-2/TRBV6-3
TGTGCCACGTCACAAGGTACGCAGTATTTT
CATSQGTQYF
>many|TRBJ1-6|.|TRBV7-9
TGTGCCAGCAGCTTGGCGGGGGGGTCACCCCTCCACTTT
CASSLAGGSPLHF
>.|TRBJ1-3|.|TRBV3-1
TGTGCCAGCAGCCAAGATTCGTGGAACTCTGGAAACACCATATATTTT
CASSQDSWNSGNTIYF